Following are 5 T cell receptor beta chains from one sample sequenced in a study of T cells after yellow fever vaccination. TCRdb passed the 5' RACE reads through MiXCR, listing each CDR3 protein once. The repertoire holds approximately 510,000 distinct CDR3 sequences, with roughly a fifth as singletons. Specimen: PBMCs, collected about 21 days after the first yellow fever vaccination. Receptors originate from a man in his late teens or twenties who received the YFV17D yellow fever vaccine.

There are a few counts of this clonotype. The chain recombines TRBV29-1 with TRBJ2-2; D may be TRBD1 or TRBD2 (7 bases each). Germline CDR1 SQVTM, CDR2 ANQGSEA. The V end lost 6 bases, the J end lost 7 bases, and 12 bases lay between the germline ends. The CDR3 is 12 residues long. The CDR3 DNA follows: TGCAGCGTGCAGGGGGGGGTCGGGGAGCTGTTTTTT. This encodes CSVQGGVGELFF.

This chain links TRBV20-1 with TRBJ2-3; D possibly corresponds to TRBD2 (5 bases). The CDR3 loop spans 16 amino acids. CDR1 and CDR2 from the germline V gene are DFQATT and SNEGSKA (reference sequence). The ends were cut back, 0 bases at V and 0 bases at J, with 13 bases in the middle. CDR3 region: CSARDPNGDSTDTQYF. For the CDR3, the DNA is TGCAGTGCTAGAGATCCCAACGGGGATAGCACAGATACGCAGTATTTT.

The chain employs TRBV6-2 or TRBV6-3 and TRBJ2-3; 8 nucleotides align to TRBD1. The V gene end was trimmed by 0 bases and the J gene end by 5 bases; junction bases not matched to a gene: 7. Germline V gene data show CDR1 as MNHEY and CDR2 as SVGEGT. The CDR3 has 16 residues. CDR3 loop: CASSYSVQGARDTQYF. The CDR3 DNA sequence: TGTGCCAGCAGTTACTCCGTTCAGGGGGCTCGAGATACGCAGTATTTT.

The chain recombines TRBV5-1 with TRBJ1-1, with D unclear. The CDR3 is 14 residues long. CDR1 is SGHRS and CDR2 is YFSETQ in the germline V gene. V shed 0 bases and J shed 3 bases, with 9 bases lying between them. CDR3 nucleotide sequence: TGCGCCAGCAGCTTGGCCAGCGCGGACACTGAAGCTTTCTTT. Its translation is CASSLASADTEAFF.

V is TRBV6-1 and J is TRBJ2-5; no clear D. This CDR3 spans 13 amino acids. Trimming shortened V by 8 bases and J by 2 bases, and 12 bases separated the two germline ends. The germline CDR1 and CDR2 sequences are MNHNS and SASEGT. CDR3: CASSGTSQETQYF. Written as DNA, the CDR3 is TGTGCCAGCTCCGGCACGTCGCAAGAGACCCAGTACTTC.